The text below deals with one TCR beta chain. Clones were read by immunoSEQ multiplex PCR, and TCRdb kept only the in-frame ones, dropping some. This sample has around 180,000 clones; under 80% occur once, and the top ten carry 17%. The sample originates from a study of blood T cell repertoires in COVID-19. Study overall: The United States, Italy and Spain supplied acute and convalescent COVID-19 samples. Nucleic acid was either cDNA or gDNA, and it came from T cells, B-cell-depleted T cells, or PBMCs.

Germline CDR1 reads SGHNT; CDR2 reads YYREEE (reference sequence). The CDR3 sequence is 13 residues long. Trimming cost V 2 bases and J 10 bases, with 13 bases left between them. Participants had their cohort set by participant-reported clinical history. The chain employs TRBV5-4 and TRBJ2-1, with D possibly TRBD1 on 6 matching bases. The specimen sequenced was PBMCs or T cells enriched from blood (not recorded which). This TCR came from a woman aged 50 to 60 with acute COVID-19. The CDR3 loop reads CASSFQGSGEQFF. The CDR3 DNA sequence: TGTGCCAGCAGCTTTCAGGGGTCGGGCGAGCAGTTCTTC.